Below are 22 T cell receptor beta chains sequenced from a single sample in a study of cytomegalovirus exposure and HLA in healthy donors. With 60 Vbeta and 13 Jbeta primers, the PCR was carried out. Assay: immunoSEQ multiplex PCR; the TCRdb copy retains only in-frame clones and omits some. Here the sample spans 100,000 to 140,000 clones, around 69% being singletons. Sequenced: PBMCs. These receptor sequences come from a man between 18 and 35 years old in good health and CMV-seronegative.

This rearrangement joins TRBV4-3 to TRBJ1-1; 8 bases match TRBD1. V lost 0 bases to trimming and J lost 5 bases; unmatched junction nucleotides: 11. The CDR3 loop spans 17 amino acids. Germline V gives CDR1 LGHNA, CDR2 YSLEER. The CDR3 loop is CASSQDATGAQGTEAFF. In nucleotides, the CDR3 is TGCGCCAGCAGCCAAGACGCGACAGGGGCCCAGGGGACTGAAGCTTTCTTT.

The chain employs TRBV6-1 and TRBJ1-3; D gene ambiguous. V was cut by 10 bases and J by 0 bases, with 13 bases left in between. Germline values: CDR1 MNHNS, CDR2 SASEGT. CDR3 length: 14 amino acids. CDR3 loop: CATKDGDSGNTIYF. The CDR3 nucleotides read TGTGCCACGAAGGACGGGGACTCTGGAAACACCATATATTTT.

The genes are TRBV6-1 and TRBJ2-2, with D possibly TRBD2 on 6 matching bases. Germline assignment: CDR1 MNHNS and CDR2 SASEGT. The V end was cut by 0 bases, the J end by 3 bases, with 8 bases between. The CDR3 extends over 15 amino acids. CDR3 bases: TGTGCCAGCAGTGAAGCGCGGGACTACACCGGGGAGCTGTTTTTT. As protein: CASSEARDYTGELFF.

As concerns this clone: Other DNA sequences in the sample encode the same CDR3. The chain is built from TRBV9 and TRBJ2-3, with D unresolved. V dropped 0 bases and J dropped 0 bases, with 5 bases sitting between them. Germline loops: CDR1 SGDLS, CDR2 YYNGEE. This CDR3 region has 14 residues. The CDR3: CASSVASSTDTQYF. The CDR3 DNA sequence: TGTGCCAGCAGCGTAGCCAGTAGCACAGATACGCAGTATTTT. Drawing the rest from reference TRBV9 and TRBJ2-3, the complete variable domain is DSGVTQTPKHLITATGQRVTLRCSPRSGDLSVYWYQQSLDQGLQFLIQYYNGEERAKGNILERFSAQQFPDLHSELNLSSLELGDSALYFCASSVASSTDTQYFGPGTRLTVL.

V and J are TRBV2 and TRBJ1-2, with D unresolved. The CDR3 covers 14 residues. The V and J ends lost 0 bases and 4 bases respectively, with 9 bases between them. CDR1 and CDR2 (germline): SNHLY, FYNNEI. CDR3 in DNA: TGTGCCAGCAGTGAAGCAGAGGGCACCTATGGCTACACCTTC. Translating it yields CASSEAEGTYGYTF.

J is TRBJ2-7 and V is TRBV6-1; 7 nucleotides align to TRBD2. Trimming at V came to 8 bases and at J to 1 base, leaving 2 bases not matched to a gene. The length of the CDR3 is 12 residues. Germline V CDR1 and CDR2: MNHNS, SASEGT. The CDR3 bases are TGTGCCAGCCGGGGGGTATCCTACGAGCAGTACTTC. It encodes CASRGVSYEQYF.

The gene calls are TRBV11-2 and TRBJ1-6; unclear D gene. The CDR3 consists of 14 residues. The V end was cut by 1 base, the J end by 7 bases, with 8 bases between. The germline CDR1 and CDR2 sequences are SGHAT and FQNNGV. The CDR3 DNA sequence: TGTGCCAGCAGCTTAGTGGCCAGAAATTCACCCCTCCACTTT. It codes for CASSLVARNSPLHF. Full variable domain (remainder filled in from reference TRBV11-2 and TRBJ1-6): EAGVAQSPRYKIIEKRQSVAFWCNPISGHATLYWYQQILGQGPKLLIQFQNNGVVDDSQLPKDRFSAERLKGVDSTLKIQPAKLEDSAVYLCASSLVARNSPLHFGNGTRLTVT.

The table lists this clone with a few counts. The chain couples TRBV5-1 to TRBJ2-1; 9 nucleotides align to TRBD2. Looked up from germline, CDR1 is SGHRS and CDR2 is YFSETQ. Losses at the gene ends were 0 bases for V and 2 bases for J; bases not matched to a gene: 9. This CDR3 has 18 amino acids. The CDR3 sequence is CASSLVSAGGNAYNEQFF. For the CDR3, the DNA is TGCGCCAGCAGCTTGGTATCAGCGGGGGGAAATGCCTACAATGAGCAGTTCTTC.

The V gene is TRBV6-5, the J gene TRBJ1-2; D is perhaps TRBD1 (5 bases). CDR3 length: 14 residues. The germline V and J ends were trimmed by 6 bases and 4 bases, with 15 bases remaining between them. In germline, CDR1 is MNHEY, CDR2 SVGAGI. CDR3 nucleotide sequence: TGTGCCAGCAGGGCGGGTTTGGGGGGCTATGGCTACACCTTC. It specifies CASRAGLGGYGYTF.

The chain recombines TRBV11-2 with TRBJ2-4; D perhaps matches TRBD1 (5 bases). Germline V gene lookup returns CDR1 SGHAT and CDR2 FQNNGV. Trimming took off 1 base at V and 7 bases at J, with 14 bases between the two ends. The CDR3 has 15 residues. DNA of the CDR3: TGTGCCAGCAGCTTAGTGGTGGGGCCGTTGAACATTCAGTACTTC. Translated: CASSLVVGPLNIQYF.

J is TRBJ1-4 and V is TRBV28; D is unclear. V was trimmed by 4 bases and J by 2 bases, leaving 8 bases between them. The germline V gene encodes CDR1 MDHEN and CDR2 SYDVKM. The CDR3 runs to 14 residues. The CDR3 loop is CASSSSGTNEKLFF. The CDR3 coding sequence is TGTGCCAGCAGTTCCTCGGGGACTAATGAAAAACTGTTTTTT. Complete variable domain (other parts from reference TRBV28 and TRBJ1-4): DVKVTQSSRYLVKRTGEKVFLECVQDMDHENMFWYRQDPGLGLRLIYFSYDVKMKEKGDIPEGYSVSREKKERFSLILESASTNQTSMYLCASSSSGTNEKLFFGSGTQLSVL.

CDR3 sequence reads: CASSAMSSYNSPLHF. CDR3 DNA: TGTGCCAGCAGTGCCATGAGCTCCTATAATTCACCCCTCCACTTT. The rearrangement links TRBV6-1 to TRBJ1-6; D remains unclear. Per the germline V gene, CDR1 is MNHNS and CDR2 is SASEGT. The CDR3 runs 15 residues. Trimming took 4 bases from V and 0 from J, leaving 7 bases between them.

The chain joins TRBV27 to TRBJ2-5, with 7 bases that match TRBD2. Germline CDR1 is MNHEY and CDR2 is SMNVEV (reference sequence). The ends lost 6 bases at V and 3 bases at J; junction bases unmatched: 7. The CDR3 consists of 14 residues. CDR3 in amino acids: CASRPSGRKETQYF. The CDR3 DNA sequence: TGTGCCAGCAGGCCCTCCGGGAGGAAAGAGACCCAGTACTTC.

The V and J genes are TRBV7-2 and TRBJ2-3; D perhaps matches TRBD2 (5 bases). This CDR3 spans 14 amino acids. Germline loops: CDR1 SGHTA, CDR2 FQGNSA. V lost 2 bases to trimming and J lost 2 bases, with 8 bases between them. CDR3 protein: CASSLRRSTDTQYF. In DNA form, the CDR3 reads TGTGCCAGCAGCTTAAGGAGGTCCACAGATACGCAGTATTTT.

This sequence joins TRBV7-3 and TRBJ1-2; TRBD1 is a possible D gene (5 bases). The length of the CDR3 is 15 residues. Germline loops: CDR1 SGHTA, CDR2 FQGTGA. The V and J ends lost 3 bases and 0 bases respectively, with 11 bases between them. For the CDR3, the DNA is TGTGCCAGCAGCTTCTCTTCAGGGCCTAACTATGGCTACACCTTC. Protein product: CASSFSSGPNYGYTF.

This clone was found a few times. The chain recombines TRBV29-1 with TRBJ1-6, with 7 positions matching TRBD1. This CDR3 is built from 14 residues. The germline gives CDR1 SQVTM, CDR2 ANQGSEA. V trimming: 4 bases; J trimming: 7 bases; junction bases outside the gene matches: 7. In DNA form, the CDR3 reads TGCAGCGTTGGGGCAGGGGGGAAGAATTCACCCCTCCACTTT. Its protein product is CSVGAGGKNSPLHF.

V is TRBV4-2 and J is TRBJ2-3, with TRBD1 matching 11 bases. CDR1 and CDR2 from the germline V gene are LGHNA and YNFKEQ. This CDR3 spans 20 amino acids. With V trimmed by 4 bases and J by 1 base, 16 bases remained unmatched. CDR3 protein: CASSPHSPTDRGLGTDTQYF. The CDR3 DNA is TGTGCCAGCAGCCCCCACTCCCCTACGGACAGGGGGCTTGGCACAGATACGCAGTATTTT.

The genes are TRBV19 and TRBJ1-1; 11 nucleotides agree with TRBD1. The CDR3 has 14 residues. J gave up 5 bases and V 7 bases, and 6 bases lay outside the gene matches. Germline CDR1 and CDR2: LNHDA and SQIVND (reference sequence). CDR3 loop: CASTKDRGQTEAFF. CDR3 nucleotide sequence: TGTGCCAGTACCAAGGACAGGGGGCAAACTGAAGCTTTCTTT.

This clone has just a few counts. The V and J genes are TRBV6-5 and TRBJ2-6, with TRBD1 identical over 8 bases. The V gene's germline CDR1 is MNHEY and CDR2 SVGAGI. The CDR3 has 15 residues. The trim removed 7 bases at V and 2 bases at J, leaving 4 bases unmatched. CDR3 nucleotide sequence: TGTGCCAGCAACAGACAGGGGACTGGGGCCAACGTCCTGACTTTC. It encodes CASNRQGTGANVLTF.

The V gene is TRBV27, the J gene TRBJ2-3; possibly TRBD2 for D (6 bases). V gave up 4 bases and J gave up 3 bases, with 14 bases separating them. The CDR3 is 15 amino acids. From germline, CDR1 is MNHEY and CDR2 SMNVEV (reference sequence). For the CDR3, the DNA is TGTGCCAGCAGTTCAGGTGCGGGGTGGACAGATACGCAGTATTTT. Translation gives CASSSGAGWTDTQYF.

V and J are TRBV5-1 and TRBJ2-2; TRBD2 might be the D (6 bases). Deletions cut 4 bases from V and 5 bases from J, with 18 bases between. The CDR3 is made up of 16 amino acids. Looked up from germline, CDR1 is SGHRS and CDR2 is YFSETQ. The CDR3 DNA reads TGCGCCAGCAGCGAGGAGGGGCCGGTAATAACCGGGGAGCTGTTTTTT. Translation gives CASSEEGPVITGELFF.

The DNA of the CDR3 is TGTGCCAGCAGCTCCGGAAGGAGGGTTGGCTACACCTTC. This encodes CASSSGRRVGYTF. The chain recombines TRBV5-6 with TRBJ1-2; D unclear. V was trimmed by 3 bases and J by 7 bases, leaving 13 bases between them. The CDR3 contains 13 residues. Germline V gene data show CDR1 as SGHDT and CDR2 as YYEEEE.